Presented here are 5 T cell receptor beta chains from one specimen sequenced in a study of blood T cell repertoires in COVID-19. Here immunoSEQ multiplex PCR was the method, and the copy in TCRdb shows in-frame clones only, minus some. The table records 70,000 to 80,000 clones, 83% of them present only once. Sample: peripheral blood. The receptors derive from a man aged 80 or over with acute or convalescent COVID-19.

This chain uses TRBV6-1 with TRBJ2-3, with 7 bases lining up with TRBD1. Germline V gene lookup returns CDR1 MNHNS and CDR2 SASEGT. The CDR3 spans 20 residues. V was clipped by 3 bases and J by 0 bases; unmatched bases: 18. This CDR3 reads CASSETKGQSARSSTDTQYF. The CDR3 coding sequence is TGTGCCAGCAGTGAGACGAAGGGACAGTCAGCCAGGTCAAGCACAGATACGCAGTATTTT.

CDR3 nucleotide sequence: TGCGCCAGCAGCCGCAGGACAGAACCTAATGAAAAACTGTTTTTT. Protein: CASSRRTEPNEKLFF. V gene TRBV4-3 combines with J gene TRBJ1-4, with D perhaps TRBD1 (6 bases). The germline V gene has CDR1 LGHNA and CDR2 YSLEER. V lost 4 bases and J lost 3, with 12 bases in between. This CDR3 is 15 amino acids long.

The chain has TRBV11-2 and TRBJ2-3; the D gene is possibly TRBD1 (6 bases). V lost 3 bases and J lost 5, with 15 bases in between. The CDR3 is 15 residues long. The germline CDR1 and CDR2 sequences are SGHAT and FQNNGV. CDR3 loop: CASSFHTGKEDTQYF. The CDR3, as DNA: TGTGCCAGCAGCTTTCACACAGGGAAAGAAGATACGCAGTATTTT.

The chain couples TRBV6-2 or TRBV6-3 to TRBJ1-1; D is unresolved. The V and J ends lost 3 bases and 1 base respectively, with 9 bases between them. From germline, CDR1 is MNHEY and CDR2 SVGEGT. This CDR3 has 14 amino acids. CDR3 in amino acids: CASSYLGENTEAFF. CDR3 nucleotide sequence: TGTGCCAGCAGTTATCTCGGAGAGAACACTGAAGCTTTCTTT.

This chain links TRBV20-1 with TRBJ2-1, with D unresolved. V was pared by 3 bases and J by 7 bases, with 16 bases between. The CDR3 runs to 14 residues. Germline V lookup: CDR1 DFQATT, CDR2 SNEGSKA (reference sequence). The CDR3 loop reads CSASEIRSANEQFF. For the CDR3, the DNA is TGCAGTGCTAGTGAGATTCGGTCCGCGAATGAGCAGTTCTTC.